These T cell receptor beta chains were read from a single sample in a study of T-cell memory formation after mild COVID-19. TCRdb called the 5' RACE reads again in MiXCR, with one record for every CDR3 protein. The table records 450,000 or so distinct CDR3 sequences, around 27% of them present only once. Sequenced material: PBMCs or a T cell subset sorted from them (not recorded which). These receptor sequences come from an adult woman who had mild COVID-19 (a few samples of this study predate the infection). Cell type and time point are not known. The CDR3 runs from the conserved cysteine through the conserved F or W. D genes are given only for firm matches. Clone size appears in some rows only: once, few, many, or a class for an expanded clone.

V gene,clone size,J gene,D gene,CDR3 DNA,CDR3 protein
TRBV3-1,-,TRBJ1-1,-,TGTGCCAGCAGCCAAGCGGGTAGGGGAGCTTTCTTT,CASSQAGRGAFF
TRBV29-1,-,TRBJ1-2,-,TGCAGCGTTGGTATAGGGACGAACTATGGCTACACCTTC,CSVGIGTNYGYTF
TRBV29-1,-,TRBJ1-6,-,TGCAGCGTTGAAGATCTTGTATGCTCACCCCTCCACTTT,CSVEDLVCSPLHF
TRBV24-1,-,TRBJ2-1,TRBD1,TGTGCCACCAGTCCCGGGACAGGGGGGTATAATGAGCAGTTCTTC,CATSPGTGGYNEQFF
TRBV7-6,few,TRBJ2-2,TRBD2,TGTGCCAGCAGCTTAGTGTCGCGGGAGCGAGGCACCGGGGAGCTGTTTTTT,CASSLVSRERGTGELFF
TRBV25-1,many,TRBJ2-7,-,TGTGCCAGCAGTGAATTAGGCAGGGCCCAAGGGTACGAGCAGTACTTC,CASSELGRAQGYEQYF
TRBV7-8,-,TRBJ2-2,-,TGTGCCAGCAGCACTCGGACGGATAGGGAGCTGTTTTTT,CASSTRTDRELFF
TRBV12-3/TRBV12-4,few,TRBJ2-1,-,TGTGCCAGCAGGCTTGGACTCAATGAGCAGTTCTTC,CASRLGLNEQFF
TRBV18,-,TRBJ1-4,-,TGTGCCAGCTCACCCAGGGCTAGAAATGAAAAACTGTTTTTT,CASSPRARNEKLFF
TRBV6-6,-,TRBJ1-6,-,TGTGCCAGCAGTTACTCCGTCCTCCTAGGGAGCTCCTATAATTCACCCCTCCACTTT,CASSYSVLLGSSYNSPLHF
TRBV7-9,few,TRBJ2-3,-,TGTGCCAGCAGCTTAACAGGAAGGGTGGCAGATACGCAGTATTTT,CASSLTGRVADTQYF
TRBV20-1,-,TRBJ2-7,TRBD2,TGCAGTGCTAGAACTAGCGGGGGGGCCGGCGCCTACGAGCAGTACTTC,CSARTSGGAGAYEQYF
TRBV11-3,-,TRBJ2-5,-,TGTGCCAGCAGCTATGCCCGGAAAGAGACCCAGTACTTC,CASSYARKETQYF
TRBV20-1,few,TRBJ2-3,-,TGCAGTGCTAGAGACTCTAGCACAGATACGCAGTATTTT,CSARDSSTDTQYF
TRBV7-9,many,TRBJ2-1,-,TGTGCCAGCAGCAACCTAGCGGACAGCTCCTACAATGAGCAGTTCTTC,CASSNLADSSYNEQFF
TRBV2,-,TRBJ2-7,-,TGTGCCAGCAGATGGGGCGACGGGTTAAGCTCCTACGAGCAGTACTTC,CASRWGDGLSSYEQYF
TRBV4-1,-,TRBJ2-7,-,TGCGCCAGCAGCCAAGTATTGGCAGGGGCCTACGAGCAGTACTTC,CASSQVLAGAYEQYF
TRBV7-3,-,TRBJ2-1,-,TGTGCCAGCAGCTTAACAGGGAGTGGTGAGCAGTTCTTC,CASSLTGSGEQFF
TRBV5-1,few,TRBJ1-1,-,TGCGCCAGCAGCCCAACGGCAGATCTGAACACTGAAGCTTTCTTT,CASSPTADLNTEAFF
TRBV13,-,TRBJ2-1,-,TGTGCCAGCAGCTTAGGGGCTAGAGGGCAGTTCTTC,CASSLGARGQFF
TRBV6-5,few,TRBJ1-1,-,TGTGCCAGCAGTTCATTCCCCGGGATGAACACTGAAGCTTTCTTT,CASSSFPGMNTEAFF
TRBV7-8,few,TRBJ2-1,TRBD2,TGTGCCAGCAGCTTAGCGAGGTGGGAGGGTTACAATGAGCAGTTCTTC,CASSLARWEGYNEQFF
TRBV5-6,few,TRBJ2-1,TRBD2,TGTGCCAGCAGCGCCACCGGGACTAGCGGCTACAATGAGCAGTTCTTC,CASSATGTSGYNEQFF
TRBV7-9,-,TRBJ2-3,TRBD2,TGTGCCAGCAGCTTAAGACTAGCGGGAGTAGATACGCAGTATTTT,CASSLRLAGVDTQYF
TRBV3-1,few,TRBJ2-3,TRBD2,TGTGCCAGCAGCCAAGATAAAGCCTGGAGCGGGGGAGGAGATACGCAGTATTTT,CASSQDKAWSGGGDTQYF
TRBV12-3/TRBV12-4,few,TRBJ2-3,TRBD2,TGTGCCAGCAGCAAACTAGCGGGGGCCCCCAGGGATACGCAGTATTTT,CASSKLAGAPRDTQYF
TRBV9,few,TRBJ1-3,TRBD1,TGTGCCAGCAGCGGACAGACAGGGTCTGGAAACACCATATATTTT,CASSGQTGSGNTIYF
TRBV6-5,-,TRBJ2-1,TRBD2,TGTGCCAGCAGCGGGGGGGAAAATAATGAGCAGTTCTTC,CASSGGENNEQFF
TRBV20-1,-,TRBJ1-2,-,TGCAGTGCTACGGACAGTGCAAACTATGGCTACACCTTC,CSATDSANYGYTF
TRBV25-1,many,TRBJ2-3,-,TGTGCCAGCAGTGAAAGGGGGGAAGCAAGCACAGATACGCAGTATTTT,CASSERGEASTDTQYF
TRBV19,-,TRBJ2-7,-,TGTGCCAGTGCTGAAGGACTCCACTACGAGCAGTACTTC,CASAEGLHYEQYF
TRBV7-9,-,TRBJ2-7,TRBD1,TGTGCCACTGGCCGAGACAGGGTAACCTACGAGCAGTACTTC,CATGRDRVTYEQYF
TRBV6-5,-,TRBJ1-5,-,TGTGCCAGCGGGCCTGGGGGGTTAGGTAGTCAGCCCCAGCATTTT,CASGPGGLGSQPQHF
TRBV5-4,-,TRBJ2-7,TRBD2,TGTGCCAGCAGCTTCGCGGGGGACTCCTACGAGCAGTACTTC,CASSFAGDSYEQYF
TRBV7-9,-,TRBJ2-2,TRBD2,TGTGCCAGCAGCCCTGGACTAGCGGGGGGACATAACACCGGGGAGCTGTTTTTT,CASSPGLAGGHNTGELFF
TRBV7-9,few,TRBJ2-5,-,TGTGCCAGCAGCTTTCAAGTTGAGACCCAGTACTTC,CASSFQVETQYF
TRBV7-6,-,TRBJ2-2,TRBD2,TGTGCCAGCAGCTTAGTCGGGACTAGAAGTCTCAGGGAGCTGTTTTTT,CASSLVGTRSLRELFF
TRBV16,few,TRBJ2-2,TRBD1,TGTGCCAGCAGCCGGACAACAGGGGTCGCCCCGTACACCGGGGAGCTGTTTTTT,CASSRTTGVAPYTGELFF